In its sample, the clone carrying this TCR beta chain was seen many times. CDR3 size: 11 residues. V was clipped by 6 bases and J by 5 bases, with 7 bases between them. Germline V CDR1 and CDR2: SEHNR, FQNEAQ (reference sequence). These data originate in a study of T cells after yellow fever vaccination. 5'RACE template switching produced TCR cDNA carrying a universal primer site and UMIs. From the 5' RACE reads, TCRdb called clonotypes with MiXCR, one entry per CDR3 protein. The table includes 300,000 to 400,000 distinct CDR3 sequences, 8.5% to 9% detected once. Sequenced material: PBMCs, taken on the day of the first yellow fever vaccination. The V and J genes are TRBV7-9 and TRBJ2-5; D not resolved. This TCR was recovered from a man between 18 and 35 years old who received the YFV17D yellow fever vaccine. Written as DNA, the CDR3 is TGTGCCAGCAGTTTGTTCGAGACCCAGTACTTC. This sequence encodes CASSLFETQYF. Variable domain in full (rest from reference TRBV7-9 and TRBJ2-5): DTGVSQNPRHKITKRGQNVTFRCDPISEHNRLYWYRQTLGQGPEFLTYFQNEAQLEKSRLLSDRFSAERPKGSFSTLEIQRTEQGDSAMYLCASSLFETQYFGPGTRLLVL.